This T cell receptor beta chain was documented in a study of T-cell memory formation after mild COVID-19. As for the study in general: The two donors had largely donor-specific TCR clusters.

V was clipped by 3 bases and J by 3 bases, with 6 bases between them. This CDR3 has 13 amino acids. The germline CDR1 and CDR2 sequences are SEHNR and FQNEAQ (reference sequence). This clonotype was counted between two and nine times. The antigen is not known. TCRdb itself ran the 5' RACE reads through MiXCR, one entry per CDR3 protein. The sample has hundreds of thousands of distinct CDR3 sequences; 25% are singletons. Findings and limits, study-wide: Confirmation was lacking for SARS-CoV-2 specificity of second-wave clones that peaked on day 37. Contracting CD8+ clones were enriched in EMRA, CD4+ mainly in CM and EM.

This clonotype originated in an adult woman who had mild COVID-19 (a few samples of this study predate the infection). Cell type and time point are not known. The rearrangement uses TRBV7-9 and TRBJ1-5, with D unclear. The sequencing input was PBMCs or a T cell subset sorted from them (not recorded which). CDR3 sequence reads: CASSFGVNQPQHF. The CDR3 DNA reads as TGTGCCAGCAGCTTTGGTGTCAATCAGCCCCAGCATTTT.